The 18 T cell receptor beta chains in this list originate from one sample, sequenced in a study of CD8 T cells in ankylosing spondylitis. These receptors' targets are unknown. Via MiXCR, TCRdb re-called the 5' RACE reads, giving one row per CDR3 protein. The sample yields about 460,000 distinct CDR3 sequences, approximately 5.3% seen once. Study results and caveats: A motif of eight highly homologous TCR beta variants was seen as apparently characteristic of ankylosing spondylitis blood.

The sequenced sample was blood, either unsorted or a sorted T cell fraction (not recorded which). These receptors all stem from a male donor with ankylosing spondylitis.

This clonotype was recorded at least ten times. The V and J genes are TRBV20-1 and TRBJ2-7, with a weak D call TRBD2 (6 bases). The CDR3 extends over 14 amino acids. Trimming removed 6 bases from V and 0 bases from J, with 15 bases in between. The germline V gene has CDR1 DFQATT and CDR2 SNEGSKA (reference sequence). The CDR3 DNA reads TGCAGTGCACGACCCGGACTACCCTCCTACGAGCAGTACTTC. Protein product: CSARPGLPSYEQYF.

In its sample, this clonotype was seen many times. The J gene is TRBJ1-1, the V gene TRBV2; D gene ambiguous. V lost 7 bases to trimming and J lost 0 bases, with 9 bases between them. CDR3 length equals 13 residues. CDR1 is SNHLY and CDR2 is FYNNEI in the germline V gene. The CDR3, as DNA: TGTGCCAGCATGGGGAGGGTGAACACTGAAGCTTTCTTT. As protein: CASMGRVNTEAFF.

This clonotype was counted many times. This chain uses TRBV11-2 with TRBJ2-1; D unresolved. Germline V gives CDR1 SGHAT, CDR2 FQNNGV. This CDR3 has 14 amino acids. The germline V and J ends were trimmed by 4 bases and 4 bases, with 11 bases remaining between them. The CDR3 loop is CASSSESYYNEQFF. The CDR3 coding sequence is TGTGCCAGCAGCTCAGAGTCTTATTACAATGAGCAGTTCTTC.

Ten or more counts support this clonotype. The V call is TRBV6-6, the J call TRBJ1-4; D is unresolved. The CDR3 is made up of 12 amino acids. V was pared by 6 bases and J by 8 bases, with 10 bases between. Germline lookup yields CDR1 MNHNY and CDR2 SVGAGI (reference sequence). The CDR3 sequence is CASSPFGEKLFF. In DNA form, the CDR3 reads TGTGCCAGCAGCCCTTTTGGGGAAAAACTGTTTTTT.

This clonotype came up many times. This chain uses TRBV4-1 with TRBJ2-1, with TRBD1 matching 7 bases. This CDR3 spans 16 amino acids. The germline gives CDR1 MGHRA, CDR2 YSYEKL. V lost 0 bases and J lost 3; bases outside the gene matches: 5. CDR3 DNA: TGCGCCAGCAGCCAAGACGTAGGACAGGTCTACAATGAGCAGTTCTTC. Residues: CASSQDVGQVYNEQFF.

This clonotype was observed many times. CDR3 DNA: TGTGCCAGCAGTTACGGAGCAGGGGCAACTAATGAAAAACTGTTTTTT. As protein: CASSYGAGATNEKLFF. The chain links TRBV6-5 to TRBJ1-4; D is possibly TRBD1 (6 bases). The CDR3 sequence is 16 residues long. Germline CDR1 reads MNHEY; CDR2 reads SVGAGI. V was cut by 2 bases and J by 0 bases, with 10 bases left in between.

This clonotype was detected many times. The chain recombines TRBV20-1 with TRBJ2-5; D uncertain. The V gene's germline CDR1 is DFQATT and CDR2 SNEGSKA (reference sequence). CDR3 length: 13 amino acids. The V end was cut by 3 bases, the J end by 2 bases, with 10 bases between. The CDR3 loop reads CSARDHQQETQYF. In nucleotides, the CDR3 is TGCAGTGCTAGGGACCACCAACAAGAGACCCAGTACTTC.

This clonotype has at least ten counts. The chain has TRBV20-1 and TRBJ2-6; D might be TRBD1 (5 bases). The CDR3 is made up of 15 amino acids. Germline V gene sequence: CDR1 DFQATT, CDR2 SNEGSKA (reference sequence). V was cut by 2 bases and J by 1 base, with 9 bases left in between. CDR3 sequence: CSARFGASGANVLTF. The DNA for the CDR3 is TGCAGTGCTAGATTTGGGGCGTCTGGGGCCAACGTCCTGACTTTC.

This clonotype came up many times. This chain links TRBV29-1 with TRBJ2-3; D may be TRBD2 (8 bases). Germline loops: CDR1 SQVTM, CDR2 ANQGSEA. The CDR3 extends over 16 amino acids. V was cut by 0 bases and J by 4 bases, with 17 bases left in between. The chain's CDR3 is CSVEDGTAGDADTQYF. DNA of the CDR3: TGCAGCGTTGAAGATGGGACAGCGGGAGACGCAGATACGCAGTATTTT.

The J gene is TRBJ2-5, the V gene TRBV6-5, with D unresolved. This CDR3 has 15 residues. The V and J ends lost 2 bases and 3 bases respectively, with 13 bases between them. Per germline, CDR1 MNHEY and CDR2 SVGAGI. CDR3 region: CASSYPWAAKETQYF. The CDR3 nucleotides read TGTGCCAGCAGTTACCCCTGGGCAGCTAAAGAGACCCAGTACTTC.

This clonotype was counted at least ten times. V usage is TRBV12-3 or TRBV12-4 and J usage is TRBJ2-2; TRBD2 matches at 7 bases. J gave up 0 bases and V 1 base, and 5 bases lay outside the gene matches. This CDR3 contains 17 residues. DNA for the CDR3: TGTGCCAGCAGTTTAGTAGTCGGGAGGTCGAACACCGGGGAGCTGTTTTTT. Translation: CASSLVVGRSNTGELFF.

This clonotype was picked up many times. This sequence joins TRBV12-3 or TRBV12-4 and TRBJ2-3; no clear D. V lost 3 bases and J lost 6, with 4 bases in between. The CDR3 contains 11 residues. This CDR3 is CASSFQDTQYF. The CDR3 DNA follows: TGTGCCAGCAGTTTCCAGGATACGCAGTATTTT.

This clonotype occurred many times. V gene TRBV4-2 combines with J gene TRBJ2-2; possibly TRBD2 for D (5 bases). This CDR3 has 11 residues. V was cut by 1 base and J by 14 bases, with 8 bases left in between. Germline V CDR1 and CDR2: LGHNA, YNFKEQ. CDR3: CASSQVGVLFF. The CDR3 coding sequence is TGTGCCAGCAGCCAAGTGGGAGTTCTGTTTTTT.

The sample holds many counts of this clonotype. The V and J genes are TRBV27 and TRBJ2-5; 12 nucleotides match TRBD2. The CDR3 totals 18 residues. After removal of 2 bases from V and 5 bases from J, the junction contained 12 bases not matched to a gene. Germline CDR1 reads MNHEY; CDR2 reads SMNVEV (reference sequence). The CDR3 loop is CASSLPGASGRAGETQYF. The DNA of the CDR3 is TGTGCCAGCAGTTTACCTGGGGCTAGCGGGAGGGCCGGGGAGACCCAGTACTTC.

At least ten counts were recorded for this clonotype. V is TRBV5-6 and J is TRBJ1-5; D possibly corresponds to TRBD1 (5 bases). Germline CDR1 SGHDT, CDR2 YYEEEE. Trimming removed 3 bases at V and 4 bases at J, with 14 bases between. The CDR3 covers 15 residues. CDR3 sequence reads: CASSSLRGLNQPQHF. The CDR3 DNA reads TGTGCCAGCAGCTCGTTAAGGGGTCTTAATCAGCCCCAGCATTTT.

This clonotype was observed a handful of times. J is TRBJ2-1 and V is TRBV5-1; 8 bases align to TRBD2. Germline-derived CDR1 and CDR2 are SGHRS and YFSETQ. V was pared by 6 bases and J by 4 bases, with 6 bases of the junction left unmatched. CDR3 size: 14 residues. Written as DNA, the CDR3 is TGCGCCAGCATGGTACTAGCGGATTACAATGAGCAGTTCTTC. It specifies CASMVLADYNEQFF.

Ten or more counts support this clonotype. The chain has TRBV7-8 and TRBJ1-3; D call uncertain. CDR1 SGHVS and CDR2 FQNEAQ come from the germline V gene. V gave up 2 bases and J gave up 11 bases, with 13 bases separating them. CDR3 length: 13 residues. This CDR3 reads CASSLTGSAAIYF. In DNA form, the CDR3 reads TGTGCCAGCAGCTTAACGGGGAGTGCGGCCATATATTTT.

This clonotype was detected ten times or more. V is TRBV6-1 and J is TRBJ2-1; TRBD1 aligns across 7 bases. This CDR3 has 16 amino acids. CDR1 MNHNS and CDR2 SASEGT come from the germline V gene. The trim removed 6 bases at V and 8 bases at J, leaving 16 bases unmatched. The CDR3 region is CASRTAGTVVSHEQFF. The CDR3 DNA reads TGTGCCAGCAGGACGGCCGGGACAGTGGTAAGCCATGAGCAGTTCTTC.